What follows is one T cell receptor (beta chain) and its context. This sample is part of a study of patients and donors after allogeneic stem cell transplantation. One entry per CDR3 protein, called by TCRdb with MiXCR from the RT-PCR reads. The sample has 190,000 or so distinct CDR3 sequences, approximately 41% seen once. Sequencing was performed on blood, either unsorted or a sorted T cell fraction (not recorded which). This sequence originates from a human donor who was either an allogeneic HSCT recipient or a stem cell or donor lymphocyte infusion donor (not recorded which). It is not recorded whose cells these are; they may come from a transplant donor.

The CDR3 DNA reads as TGTGCCAGCAGCTCGTCCTCTCGGAGGGACTCTTATGGCTACACCTTC. Translation gives CASSSSSRRDSYGYTF. This chain uses TRBV6-5 with TRBJ1-2; tentative D call: TRBD1 (5 bases). Germline V gives CDR1 MNHEY, CDR2 SVGAGI. The CDR3 is made up of 16 amino acids. V shed 6 bases and J shed 5 bases, with 22 bases lying between them.